The 11 T cell receptor beta chains below come from one sample, sequenced in a study of blood T cell repertoires in COVID-19. Using immunoSEQ multiplex PCR, the repertoire was profiled, and TCRdb retains in-frame clones only, with some absent. This repertoire shows some 88,000 clones, 75% to 85% found once; its top ten account for approximately 24%. Sequencing input: peripheral blood. These receptor sequences come from a human donor in a cohort sampled during active COVID-19.

The CDR3 nucleotides are TGTGCCAGTACAATTAACACTGAAGCTTTCTTT. Residues: CASTINTEAFF. This chain connects TRBV19 to TRBJ1-1; no clear D gene. CDR3 size: 11 residues. Trimming took off 7 bases at V and 2 bases at J, with 5 bases between the two ends. Per germline, CDR1 LNHDA and CDR2 SQIVND (reference sequence).

This clone appeared a single time. This chain links TRBV14 with TRBJ2-1; 12 bases map to TRBD2. Germline CDR1 reads SGHDN; CDR2 reads FVKESK. The CDR3 has 15 residues. V shed 4 bases, J shed 5 bases, and the junction held 3 bases outside the gene matches. The CDR3 loop is CASSPGLAGDNEQFF. The DNA of the CDR3 is TGTGCCAGCAGCCCGGGACTAGCGGGCGACAATGAGCAGTTCTTC.

This clone was observed once. The genes are TRBV5-1 and TRBJ2-7, with D tentatively TRBD1 (6 bases). The germline CDR1 and CDR2 sequences are SGHRS and YFSETQ. This CDR3 has 14 residues. V shed 4 bases and J shed 3 bases, with 14 bases lying between them. The CDR3 loop reads CASSLDRQSYEQYF. For the CDR3, the DNA is TGCGCCAGCAGCCTGGACAGACAAAGCTACGAGCAGTACTTC.

There are a few counts of this clone. The chain has TRBV13 and TRBJ1-6, with 9 bases lining up with TRBD1. With V trimmed by 3 bases and J by 8 bases, 8 bases remained unmatched. The CDR3 spans 16 residues. The germline CDR1 and CDR2 sequences are PRHDT and FYEKMQ (reference sequence). The CDR3 DNA is TGTGCCAGCAGCTTCCGGGACAGGGAGCGGGATTCACCCCTCCACTTT. The encoded protein is CASSFRDRERDSPLHF.

In nucleotides, the CDR3 is TGTGCCAGTAGCAAACAGGGAAACACTGAAGCTTTCTTT. This encodes CASSKQGNTEAFF. The V and J genes are TRBV19 and TRBJ1-1; D perhaps matches TRBD1 (6 bases). This CDR3 contains 13 residues. The V gene's germline CDR1 is LNHDA and CDR2 SQIVND (reference sequence). The V end was cut by 6 bases, the J end by 2 bases, with 10 bases between.

This clone was seen a single time. The V call is TRBV7-8, the J call TRBJ2-3; 12 bases map to TRBD2. V gave up 3 bases and J gave up 13 bases; unmatched junction bases: 8. Germline CDR1 SGHVS, CDR2 FQNEAQ. CDR3 length equals 14 residues. DNA of the CDR3: TGTGCCAGCAGCTTCCCGACTAGCGGGGGTAGGGAGTATTTT. This gives the protein CASSFPTSGGREYF.

The chain recombines TRBV6-6 with TRBJ2-2; D gene ambiguous. Trimming pared 2 bases from V and 5 bases from J, leaving 12 bases between. From germline, CDR1 is MNHNY and CDR2 SVGAGI (reference sequence). The CDR3 sequence is 15 residues long. This CDR3 reads CASSYGTAFTGELFF. CDR3 DNA sequence: TGTGCCAGCAGTTACGGCACAGCTTTTACCGGGGAGCTGTTTTTT.

This clone was detected a few times. The J gene is TRBJ2-7, the V gene TRBV2; TRBD1 agrees at 8 bases. With V trimmed by 6 bases and J by 5 bases, 3 bases remained unmatched. The CDR3 sequence is 12 residues long. Germline V CDR1 and CDR2: SNHLY, FYNNEI. CDR3 in amino acids: CASRPTGDEQYF. DNA of the CDR3: TGTGCCAGCAGGCCGACAGGGGACGAGCAGTACTTC. The full variable domain, in which reference TRBV2 and TRBJ2-7 provide the parts outside the CDR3, is EPEVTQTPSHQVTQMGQEVILRCVPISNHLYFYWYRQILGQKVEFLVSFYNNEISEKSEIFDDQFSVERPDGSNFTLKIRSTKLEDSAMYFCASRPTGDEQYFGPGTRLTVT.

This chain uses TRBV7-3 with TRBJ1-1; 8 bases map to TRBD1. Trimming took 5 bases from V and 4 from J; bases not matched to a gene: 12. The CDR3 loop spans 16 amino acids. Germline V gene data show CDR1 as SGHTA and CDR2 as FQGTGA. The CDR3 sequence is CASSPDTDREFTEAFF. Written as DNA, the CDR3 is TGTGCCAGCAGCCCCGATACGGACAGGGAATTCACTGAAGCTTTCTTT.

At least ten counts were recorded for this clone. Additional DNA sequences in this sample encode the identical CDR3. The rearrangement joins TRBV28 to TRBJ2-1, with a possible D match to TRBD2 (7 bases). Trimming took off 4 bases at V and 8 bases at J, with 18 bases between the two ends. Germline V gene lookup returns CDR1 MDHEN and CDR2 SYDVKM. The CDR3 extends over 15 amino acids. The CDR3: CASSSLLRGAYEQFF. The CDR3 DNA sequence: TGTGCCAGCAGTTCACTGCTACGGGGGGCGTATGAGCAGTTCTTC.

The rearrangement joins TRBV5-1 to TRBJ2-7, with D possibly TRBD2 on 6 matching bases. The ends were cut back, 0 bases at V and 1 base at J, with 8 bases in the middle. The CDR3 sequence is 14 residues long. Germline V gene lookup returns CDR1 SGHRS and CDR2 YFSETQ. CDR3 nucleotides: TGCGCCAGCAGCTTGGCGGAGGGTTCCTACGAGCAGTACTTC. The encoded protein is CASSLAEGSYEQYF.